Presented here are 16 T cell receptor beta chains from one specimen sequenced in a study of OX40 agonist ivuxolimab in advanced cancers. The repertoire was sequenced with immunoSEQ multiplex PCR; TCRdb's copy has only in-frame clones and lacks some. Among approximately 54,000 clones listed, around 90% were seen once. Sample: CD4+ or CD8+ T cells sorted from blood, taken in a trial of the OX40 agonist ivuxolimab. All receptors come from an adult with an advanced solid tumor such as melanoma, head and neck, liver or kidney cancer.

In nucleotides, the CDR3 is TGTGCCACCAGCACCCGGTGGGACAATGAGCAGTTCTTC. Residues: CATSTRWDNEQFF. The chain has TRBV15 and TRBJ2-1, with unresolved D. The germline CDR1 and CDR2 sequences are LNHNV and YYDKDF (reference sequence). V was clipped by 4 bases and J by 5 bases, with 9 bases between them. This CDR3 has 13 amino acids.

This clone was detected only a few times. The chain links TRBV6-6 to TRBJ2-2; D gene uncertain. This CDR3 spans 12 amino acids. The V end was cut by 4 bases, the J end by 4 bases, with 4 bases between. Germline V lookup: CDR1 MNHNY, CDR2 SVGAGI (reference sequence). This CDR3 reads CASSWITGELFF. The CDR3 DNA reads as TGTGCCAGCAGTTGGATCACCGGGGAGCTGTTTTTT.

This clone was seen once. This CDR3 reads CASSYSDSQETQYF. DNA of the CDR3: TGTGCCAGCAGTTACTCGGACAGCCAAGAGACCCAGTACTTC. The chain uses TRBV6-5 and TRBJ2-5; tentatively, D is TRBD1 (6 bases). Trimming shortened V by 0 bases and J by 1 base, and 6 bases separated the two germline ends. This CDR3 contains 14 residues. Germline V lookup: CDR1 MNHEY, CDR2 SVGAGI.

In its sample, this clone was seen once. The CDR3 coding sequence is TGTGCCAGCAGCACAGGGGCAGGTCAGGGCTACACCTTC. Its protein is CASSTGAGQGYTF. The chain links TRBV7-9 to TRBJ1-2; 7 bases align to TRBD1. Per the germline V gene, CDR1 is SEHNR and CDR2 is FQNEAQ (reference sequence). The V and J ends lost 5 bases and 8 bases, in that order; junction bases with no gene match: 8. This CDR3 is 13 amino acids long. The full variable domain, in which reference TRBV7-9 and TRBJ1-2 provide the parts outside the CDR3, is DTGVSQNPRHKITKRGQNVTFRCDPISEHNRLYWYRQTLGQGPEFLTYFQNEAQLEKSRLLSDRFSAERPKGSFSTLEIQRTEQGDSAMYLCASSTGAGQGYTFGSGTRLTVV.

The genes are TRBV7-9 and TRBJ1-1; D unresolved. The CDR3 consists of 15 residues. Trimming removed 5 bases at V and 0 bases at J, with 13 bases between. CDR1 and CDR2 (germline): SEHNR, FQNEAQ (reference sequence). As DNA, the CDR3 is TGTGCCAGCAGCCATGGTTGGGGAATGAACACTGAAGCTTTCTTT. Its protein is CASSHGWGMNTEAFF.

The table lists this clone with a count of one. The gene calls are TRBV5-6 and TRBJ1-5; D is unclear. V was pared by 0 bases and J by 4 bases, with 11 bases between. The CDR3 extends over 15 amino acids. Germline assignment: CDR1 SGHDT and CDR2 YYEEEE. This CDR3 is CASSLEGGGNQPQHF. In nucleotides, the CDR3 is TGTGCCAGCAGCTTGGAAGGCGGCGGAAATCAGCCCCAGCATTTT.

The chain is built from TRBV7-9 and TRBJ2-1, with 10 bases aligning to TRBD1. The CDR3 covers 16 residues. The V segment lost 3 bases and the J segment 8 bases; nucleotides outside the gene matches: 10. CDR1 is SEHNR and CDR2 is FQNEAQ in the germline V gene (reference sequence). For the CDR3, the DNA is TGTGCCAGCAGCTTTGGGCCGGGACAGGGGAACCATGAGCAGTTCTTC. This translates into CASSFGPGQGNHEQFF.

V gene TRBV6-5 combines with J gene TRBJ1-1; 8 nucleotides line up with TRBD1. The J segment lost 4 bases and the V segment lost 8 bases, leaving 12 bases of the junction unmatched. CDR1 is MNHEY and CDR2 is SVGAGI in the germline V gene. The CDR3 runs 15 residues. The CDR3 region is CASLWTGPYGTEAFF. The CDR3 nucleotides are TGTGCCAGCCTTTGGACAGGGCCTTACGGCACTGAAGCTTTCTTT.

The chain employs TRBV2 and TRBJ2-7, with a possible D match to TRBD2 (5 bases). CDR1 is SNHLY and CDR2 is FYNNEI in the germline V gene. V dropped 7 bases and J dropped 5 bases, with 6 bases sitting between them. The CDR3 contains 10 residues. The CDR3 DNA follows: TGTGCCAGCAAGGAGGACGAGCAGTACTTC. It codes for CASKEDEQYF.

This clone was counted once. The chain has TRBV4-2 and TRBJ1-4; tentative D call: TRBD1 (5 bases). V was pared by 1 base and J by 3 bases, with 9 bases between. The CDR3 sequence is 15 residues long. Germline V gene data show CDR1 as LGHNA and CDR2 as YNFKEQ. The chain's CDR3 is CASSQAGPANEKLFF. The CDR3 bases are TGTGCCAGCAGCCAAGCAGGGCCAGCTAATGAAAAACTGTTTTTT.

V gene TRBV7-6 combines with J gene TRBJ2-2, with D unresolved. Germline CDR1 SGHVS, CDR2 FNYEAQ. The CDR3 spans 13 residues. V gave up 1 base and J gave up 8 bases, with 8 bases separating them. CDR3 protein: CASSLETWGELFF. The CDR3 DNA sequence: TGTGCCAGCAGCTTAGAAACCTGGGGGGAGCTGTTTTTT.

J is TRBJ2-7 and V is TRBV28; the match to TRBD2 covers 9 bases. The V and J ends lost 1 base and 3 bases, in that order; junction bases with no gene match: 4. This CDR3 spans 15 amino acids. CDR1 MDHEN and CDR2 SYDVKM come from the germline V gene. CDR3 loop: CASSLLASGIYEQYF. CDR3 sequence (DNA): TGTGCCAGCAGTTTATTGGCTAGCGGGATCTACGAGCAGTACTTC. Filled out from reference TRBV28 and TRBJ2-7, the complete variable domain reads DVKVTQSSRYLVKRTGEKVFLECVQDMDHENMFWYRQDPGLGLRLIYFSYDVKMKEKGDIPEGYSVSREKKERFSLILESASTNQTSMYLCASSLLASGIYEQYFGPGTRLTVT.

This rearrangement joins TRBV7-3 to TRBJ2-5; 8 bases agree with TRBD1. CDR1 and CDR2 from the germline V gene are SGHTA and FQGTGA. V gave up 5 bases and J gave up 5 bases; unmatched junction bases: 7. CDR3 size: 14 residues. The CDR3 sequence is CASSLQGAAETQYF. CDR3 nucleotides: TGTGCCAGCAGCCTTCAGGGGGCGGCGGAGACCCAGTACTTC.

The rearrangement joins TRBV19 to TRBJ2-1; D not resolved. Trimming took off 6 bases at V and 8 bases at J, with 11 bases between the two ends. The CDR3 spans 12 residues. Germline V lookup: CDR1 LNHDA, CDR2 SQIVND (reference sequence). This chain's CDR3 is CASSTTVDEQFF. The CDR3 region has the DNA TGTGCCAGTAGCACAACGGTGGATGAGCAGTTCTTC.

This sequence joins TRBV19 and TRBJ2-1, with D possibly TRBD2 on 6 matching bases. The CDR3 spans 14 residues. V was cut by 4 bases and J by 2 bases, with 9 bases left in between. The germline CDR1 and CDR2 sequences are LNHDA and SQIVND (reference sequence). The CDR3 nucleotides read TGTGCCAGTAGTAAAGGGACTGCCTACAATGAGCAGTTCTTC. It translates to CASSKGTAYNEQFF.

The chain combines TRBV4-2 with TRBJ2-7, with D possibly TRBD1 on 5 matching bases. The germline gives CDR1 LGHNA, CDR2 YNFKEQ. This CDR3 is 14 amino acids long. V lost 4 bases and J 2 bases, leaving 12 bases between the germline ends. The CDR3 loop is CASSRPAGPYEQYF. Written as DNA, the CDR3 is TGTGCCAGCAGCCGACCGGCAGGGCCCTACGAGCAGTACTTC.